These 3 T cell receptor beta chains were sequenced from one sample in a study of blood T cell repertoires in COVID-19. Method: immunoSEQ multiplex PCR; TCRdb's copy keeps in-frame clones and lacks some. The sample lists around 700,000 clones; 70% to 90% were seen once. The material sequenced was peripheral blood. These TCRs come from a woman between 18 and 30 years old with acute or convalescent COVID-19.

V usage is TRBV2 and J usage is TRBJ1-1, with no clear D. With 4 bases removed from V and 4 bases from J, the gap between germline ends came to 13 bases. From germline, CDR1 is SNHLY and CDR2 FYNNEI. The CDR3 is 14 amino acids. CDR3: CASSVPRSGTEAFF. The CDR3 DNA is TGTGCCAGCAGTGTTCCCCGCAGTGGCACTGAAGCTTTCTTT.

The chain employs TRBV6-2 or TRBV6-3 and TRBJ1-1, with 9 bases aligning to TRBD1. V lost 5 bases and J lost 0; bases outside the gene matches: 10. CDR3 length: 17 amino acids. The V gene's germline CDR1 is MNHEY and CDR2 SVGEGT. The CDR3 sequence is CASSILGDRVMNTEAFF. CDR3 coding DNA: TGTGCCAGCAGTATATTGGGGGACAGGGTCATGAACACTGAAGCTTTCTTT.

The rearrangement uses TRBV7-8 and TRBJ2-7, with D tentatively TRBD1 (5 bases). Trimming stripped 5 bases from V and 2 bases from J, with 16 bases between. The CDR3 runs to 15 residues. The germline V gene encodes CDR1 SGHVS and CDR2 FQNEAQ. The DNA for the CDR3 is TGTGCCAGCAGCCCCCCCCGGACAAGACCCTACGAGCAGTACTTC. It codes for CASSPPRTRPYEQYF.